This paragraph covers one T cell receptor (beta chain) sequence. Its antigen is currently unknown. This sample stems from a study of cytomegalovirus exposure and HLA in healthy donors. As for the study in general: T cells numbering about 200 million yielded around 120 million unique TCR beta sequences in an earlier analysis. Notes on the study in general: In a later analysis, TCR beta V- and J-gene trimming showed a link to a missense DCLRE1C variant. Previous analysis showed most TCR beta V segments were productive about 90% or about 30% of the time.

60 Vbeta and 13 Jbeta primers were used in PCR. Sequencing used immunoSEQ multiplex PCR; TCRdb keeps in-frame clones, though not all of them. This table holds about 130,000 clones, 60% to 85% found once. The CDR3 has 16 residues. Germline V CDR1 and CDR2: MRHNA, SNTAGT. V was pared by 4 bases and J by 10 bases, with 11 bases of the junction left unmatched. The clonotype comes from a man aged 25-45 years in good health and CMV-seronegative. The sequencing sample was made of PBMCs. This sequence joins TRBV6-4 and TRBJ1-4; 11 bases fit TRBD1. CDR3 residues: CASSASAGTGGGKLFF. DNA for the CDR3: TGTGCCAGCAGTGCGTCGGCCGGGACAGGGGGTGGAAAACTGTTTTTT.